These T cell receptor beta chains were read from a single sample in a study of blood T cell repertoires in COVID-19. Measured with immunoSEQ multiplex PCR; TCRdb has only the in-frame clones, and not every one. The data contain 60,000 or so clones, approximately 80% of them singletons. The sequenced sample was peripheral blood. The source of these receptors is a man aged 25 to 40 with COVID-19, enrolled during active disease. CDR3s include the opening cysteine and the closing phenylalanine or tryptophan. The D gene is left open where the match is weak. Clone size is stated in some rows and not others, as once, few, many or a class when expanded.

j_call clone_size v_call d_call cdr3_nt cdr3_aa
TRBJ2-1 . TRBV28 TRBD1 TGTGCCAGCAGTTTACCTACAGGGGCCCTTTACTACAATGAGCAGTTCTTC CASSLPTGALYYNEQFF
TRBJ2-3 . TRBV7-6 TRBD2 TGTGCCAGCAGCTTAATAGCGGGAGAGGCAGATACGCAGTATTTT CASSLIAGEADTQYF
TRBJ1-6 few TRBV11-2 . TGTGCCAGCAGCTTAGACAGGGATAATTCACCCCTCCACTTT CASSLDRDNSPLHF
TRBJ2-7 . TRBV6-1 TRBD2 TGTGCCAGCAGTGAATGGGCTAGCGGGATAGGCTACGAGCAGTACTTC CASSEWASGIGYEQYF
TRBJ2-1 . TRBV29-1 TRBD1 TGCAGCGGCACGACAGGGGGCAATGAGCAGTTCTTC CSGTTGGNEQFF
TRBJ2-2 . TRBV9 . TGTGCCAGCAGCGTAGCATTTCTAGCCGGGGAGCTGTTTTTT CASSVAFLAGELFF
TRBJ1-4 . TRBV4-1 TRBD1 TGCGCCAGCAGCCAAGATGGACAGGGCAATGAAAAACTGTTTTTT CASSQDGQGNEKLFF
TRBJ1-2 . TRBV10-3 TRBD1 TGTGCCACCGCCCGGGACAGGGAGGGGAACTATGGCTACACCTTC CATARDREGNYGYTF
TRBJ2-7 . TRBV5-1 . TGCGCCAGCAGCCTAGCTCCCGGGACACTGGGCGAGCAGTACTTC CASSLAPGTLGEQYF
TRBJ2-2 . TRBV19 TRBD1 TGTGCCAGTAGTATAGGGACAGGGGGCGCCGGGGCCACCGGGGAGCTGTTTTTT CASSIGTGGAGATGELFF
TRBJ1-4 . TRBV30 TRBD1 TGTGCCTGGGGACAGGGAACTAATGAAAAACTGTTTTTT CAWGQGTNEKLFF
TRBJ2-2 . TRBV18 . TGTGCCAGCTCGCCGCAGCTGGGGGCCAGGACCGGGGAGCTGTTTTTT CASSPQLGARTGELFF
TRBJ1-2 . TRBV6-4 . TGTGCCAGCAGACCAGGGCCCAGTAACTATGGCTACACCTTC CASRPGPSNYGYTF
TRBJ2-7 . TRBV3-1/TRBV3-2 TRBD2 TGTGCCAGCAGTTTAAGGACTAGCGGGAGATACGAGCAGTACTTC CASSLRTSGRYEQYF
TRBJ1-6 . TRBV7-2 . TGTGCCAGCAGACCCGGGGGTTGGAATTCACCCCTCCACTTT CASRPGGWNSPLHF
TRBJ2-3 . TRBV5-1 TRBD2 TGCGCCAGCAGCATCGGGACTAGCGGGGGCACAGATACGCAGTATTTT CASSIGTSGGTDTQYF
TRBJ2-5 few TRBV2 TRBD1 TGTGCCAGCAGGGGCCCCCATGGGGGACAGGGTATGATCATGAAGACCCAGTACTTC CASRGPHGGQGMIMKTQYF
TRBJ2-1 . TRBV9 TRBD2 TGTGCCAGCAGCATACTAGCGGGGGGCTACAATGAGCAGTTCTTC CASSILAGGYNEQFF
TRBJ2-7 . TRBV4-2 . TGTGCCAGCAGCCAAGCGGCGGTAGCTTCACCCTCCTACGAGCAGTACTTC CASSQAAVASPSYEQYF
TRBJ1-3 . TRBV28 . TGTGCCAGCAGTCTAACTCCAGGCTCTGGAAACACCATATATTTT CASSLTPGSGNTIYF
TRBJ2-4 . TRBV30 TRBD2 TGTGCCTGGACCACCCCGGGACTAGCGGGGGGGCGTGCCAAAAACATTCAGTACTTC CAWTTPGLAGGRAKNIQYF
TRBJ2-3 . TRBV5-1 TRBD1 TGCGCCAGCCCACTCGGACAGGGCCATCTTCATTCAAACAGCACAGATACGCAGTATTTT CASPLGQGHLHSNSTDTQYF
TRBJ2-2 few TRBV4-1 TRBD1 TGCGCCAGCAGCCGAGGTACAGGGGACACCGGGGAGCTGTTTTTT CASSRGTGDTGELFF
TRBJ2-3 . TRBV30 . TGTGCCTGGGGCAGGGACTCCAAGGGTACGCAGTATTTT CAWGRDSKGTQYF
TRBJ1-1 . TRBV29-1 . TGCAGCGTTGAACCGGGGGCTGAAGCTTTCTTT CSVEPGAEAFF